These 10 T cell receptor beta chains came from one sample sequenced in a study of T cells after yellow fever vaccination. TCRdb fed the 5' RACE reads into MiXCR, producing one record per CDR3 protein. The table includes under 600,000 distinct CDR3 sequences, roughly a fifth detected once. This specimen consisted of PBMCs, obtained less than 25 days after the first yellow fever vaccination. The receptor set was obtained from a young man who received the YFV17D yellow fever vaccine.

This sequence joins TRBV5-1 and TRBJ2-7; D not certain. The germline V gene has CDR1 SGHRS and CDR2 YFSETQ. V was clipped by 0 bases and J by 2 bases, with 9 bases between them. This CDR3 spans 14 amino acids. CDR3 sequence reads: CASSLEGQTYEQYF. DNA for the CDR3: TGCGCCAGCAGCTTGGAAGGGCAGACCTACGAGCAGTACTTC. The full variable domain, with the rest looked up from reference TRBV5-1 and TRBJ2-7, is KAGVTQTPRYLIKTRGQQVTLSCSPISGHRSVSWYQQTPGQGLQFLFEYFSETQRNKGNFPGRFSGRQFSNSRSEMNVSTLELGDSALYLCASSLEGQTYEQYFGPGTRLTVT.

The chain carries TRBV29-1 and TRBJ2-5; 8 nucleotides match TRBD1. This CDR3 contains 15 residues. Germline CDR1 is SQVTM and CDR2 is ANQGSEA. V shed 3 bases, J shed 2 bases, and the junction held 8 bases outside the gene matches. DNA for the CDR3: TGCAGCGTTGACCGACAGGGGATTCAGCAAGAGACCCAGTACTTC. Amino acids: CSVDRQGIQQETQYF.

This clonotype has only a few counts. The chain is built from TRBV7-9 and TRBJ2-1; no reliable D call. Germline V gene sequence: CDR1 SEHNR, CDR2 FQNEAQ (reference sequence). The length of the CDR3 is 16 residues. Trimming took 3 bases from V and 0 from J, leaving 12 bases between them. The CDR3 spells CASSFPSASSYNEQFF. The CDR3 DNA reads as TGTGCCAGCAGCTTTCCCAGCGCGAGCTCCTACAATGAGCAGTTCTTC.

This clonotype was observed a handful of times. The rearrangement joins TRBV25-1 to TRBJ2-7, with D unclear. Germline CDR1 reads MGHDK; CDR2 reads SYGVNS. The CDR3 is 12 amino acids. V shed 2 bases and J shed 5 bases, with 7 bases lying between them. The CDR3 DNA sequence: TGTGCCAGCAGTGAAGGGAAAAACGAGCAGTACTTC. It encodes CASSEGKNEQYF.

CDR3 sequence (DNA): TGTGCCAGCAGCTTAGTCTCCATCCTAAACGAGCAGTACGTC. Amino acid sequence: CASSLVSILNEQYV. This chain links TRBV7-8 with TRBJ2-7, with D hard to call. The germline gives CDR1 SGHVS, CDR2 FQNEAQ. Trimming shortened V by 1 base and J by 5 bases, and 12 bases separated the two germline ends. The CDR3 contains 14 residues.

This clonotype was recorded a few times. This rearrangement joins TRBV12-3 or TRBV12-4 to TRBJ2-4, with TRBD1 as a possible D gene (6 bases). The V end was cut by 2 bases, the J end by 7 bases, with 12 bases between. The CDR3 runs 14 residues. The CDR3 reads CASSLPGARNIQYF. The CDR3 bases are TGTGCCAGCAGTTTACCAGGGGCGCGGAACATTCAGTACTTC.

This clonotype has just a few counts. The chain links TRBV9 to TRBJ2-3, with D uncertain. Looked up from germline, CDR1 is SGDLS and CDR2 is YYNGEE. V was cut by 0 bases and J by 3 bases, with 5 bases left in between. There are 13 residues in the CDR3. CDR3 coding DNA: TGTGCCAGCAGCGTAGCTACGACAGATACGCAGTATTTT. It specifies CASSVATTDTQYF.

This clonotype was detected only a few times. The chain links TRBV6-2 or TRBV6-3 to TRBJ1-1, with D possibly being TRBD1 (6 bases). The length of the CDR3 is 12 residues. Trimming cost V 6 bases and J 10 bases, with 15 bases left between them. Germline V gene data show CDR1 as MNHEY and CDR2 as SVGEGT. CDR3: CASRDSFLVAFF. The CDR3 DNA follows: TGTGCCAGCAGGGACAGTTTTCTAGTAGCTTTCTTT.

This clonotype turned up a few times. The rearrangement joins TRBV7-9 to TRBJ1-3, with 9 bases identical to TRBD1. CDR1 and CDR2 (germline): SEHNR, FQNEAQ (reference sequence). Losses at the gene ends were 3 bases for V and 11 bases for J; bases not matched to a gene: 5. CDR3 length equals 13 residues. In DNA form, the CDR3 reads TGTGCCAGCAGCTTCCGGACAGGGGAGGCCATATATTTT. Translation gives CASSFRTGEAIYF.

The gene calls are TRBV20-1 and TRBJ1-1, with D unclear. The CDR3 is 13 amino acids. Germline-derived CDR1 and CDR2 are DFQATT and SNEGSKA (reference sequence). Trimming took off 2 bases at V and 1 base at J, with 8 bases between the two ends. The CDR3 region is CSARTDQNTEAFF. CDR3 nucleotides: TGCAGTGCTAGAACAGACCAGAACACTGAAGCTTTCTTT.